Shown below are 28 T cell receptor beta chains from a single sample sequenced in a study of blood T cell repertoires in COVID-19. Libraries were prepared by immunoSEQ multiplex PCR; TCRdb keeps only in-frame clonotypes and omits some of them. This table holds around 700,000 clones, about 90% found once. The sequenced sample consisted of peripheral blood. These receptors came from a woman younger than 30 with acute or convalescent COVID-19.

This clone showed up just a few times. The chain employs TRBV5-4 and TRBJ2-1; 9 bases match TRBD2. This CDR3 contains 15 residues. Trimming at V came to 4 bases and at J to 7 bases, leaving 9 bases not matched to a gene. Germline V gives CDR1 SGHNT, CDR2 YYREEE (reference sequence). The CDR3 bases are TGTGCCAGCAGCCAGAGGGGCGGGGGGGCGAATGAGCAGTTCTTC. Protein: CASSQRGGGANEQFF. Looking up the rest from reference TRBV5-4 and TRBJ2-1 gives the full variable domain: ETGVTQSPTHLIKTRGQQVTLRCSSQSGHNTVSWYQQALGQGPQFIFQYYREEENGRGNFPPRFSGLQFPNYSSELNVNALELDDSALYLCASSQRGGGANEQFFGPGTRLTVL.

The genes are TRBV12-3 or TRBV12-4 and TRBJ1-1; TRBD1 matches at 8 bases. Unmatched junction bases numbered 2, after V lost 6 bases and J lost 2 bases. The CDR3 has 13 residues. CDR3 DNA sequence: TGTGCCAGCAGGGGGACAGGAAACACTGAAGCTTTCTTT. This codes for CASRGTGNTEAFF.

CDR3 DNA sequence: TGTGCCACCAGCAGCAGGGTGGGTCAGCCCCAGCATTTT. This translates into CATSSRVGQPQHF. The V and J genes are TRBV15 and TRBJ1-5; D might be TRBD1 (5 bases). Germline V gene data show CDR1 as LNHNV and CDR2 as YYDKDF (reference sequence). The CDR3 is 13 amino acids. V dropped 3 bases and J dropped 6 bases, with 9 bases sitting between them.

The rearrangement joins TRBV2 to TRBJ1-4; 10 nucleotides match TRBD1. V lost 4 bases, J lost 5 bases, and 7 bases stayed unmatched. CDR3 length: 16 amino acids. Germline V gene sequence: CDR1 SNHLY, CDR2 FYNNEI. The DNA of the CDR3 is TGTGCCAGCAGTGTCCCGGGACAGGGGACGAATGAAAAACTGTTTTTT. Translation gives CASSVPGQGTNEKLFF.

This chain joins TRBV7-3 and TRBJ1-1, with D possibly TRBD1 on 5 matching bases. The CDR3 is 15 residues long. With 5 bases removed from V and 3 bases from J, the gap between germline ends came to 16 bases. Germline CDR1 SGHTA, CDR2 FQGTGA. The CDR3 coding sequence is TGTGCCAGCAGCACGCCCCAGGGAGGGGACACTGAAGCTTTCTTT. The encoded protein is CASSTPQGGDTEAFF.

This clone appeared a few times. V and J are TRBV6-5 and TRBJ1-2; tentatively, D is TRBD1 (6 bases). Germline loops: CDR1 MNHEY, CDR2 SVGAGI. The CDR3 is 15 amino acids. V lost 7 bases and J 4 bases, leaving 19 bases between the germline ends. The CDR3 DNA is TGTGCCAGCAACGAAAAGGAACAGGGTGGCTATGGCTACACCTTC. Its translation is CASNEKEQGGYGYTF.

This chain links TRBV6-5 with TRBJ2-7, with 10 nucleotides matching TRBD1. CDR1 MNHEY and CDR2 SVGAGI come from the germline V gene. V was pared by 8 bases and J by 3 bases, with 7 bases of the junction left unmatched. This CDR3 has 14 residues. CDR3 DNA: TGTGCCAGCGGGAGGACAGGGGGTCGCTACGAGCAGTACTTC. Amino acids: CASGRTGGRYEQYF.

The V and J genes are TRBV24-1 and TRBJ1-3; D unresolved. CDR3 length: 16 amino acids. The V gene's germline CDR1 is KGHDR and CDR2 SFDVKD. V was trimmed by 4 bases and J by 0 bases, leaving 12 bases between them. The DNA for the CDR3 is TGTGCCACCAGTGACAAAACCCCGAGCTCTGGAAACACCATATATTTT. Residues: CATSDKTPSSGNTIYF.

The chain uses TRBV12-3 or TRBV12-4 and TRBJ1-2; 8 positions agree with TRBD1. J gave up 4 bases and V 8 bases, and 3 bases lay outside the gene matches. The CDR3 spans 12 residues. DNA of the CDR3: TGTGCCAGCGCCGACAGGGGCTATGGCTACACCTTC. Protein: CASADRGYGYTF.

In this sample, this clone turned up a few times. This chain uses TRBV10-3 with TRBJ1-1; D is unresolved. There are 13 residues in the CDR3. Per germline, CDR1 ENHRY and CDR2 SYGVKD. Deletions cut 3 bases from V and 6 bases from J, with 11 bases between. In DNA, the CDR3 is TGTGCCATCAGTGACCTCGGCGGGTCTGAAGCTTTCTTT. Translation gives CAISDLGGSEAFF.

This chain joins TRBV30 and TRBJ1-6, with D maybe TRBD1 (5 bases). The CDR3 spans 18 residues. Germline V gives CDR1 GTSNPN, CDR2 SVGIG (reference sequence). Trimming pared 2 bases from V and 0 bases from J, leaving 17 bases between. The CDR3 DNA sequence: TGTGCCTGGAGTCCCGGGGGGTGGTCGTTCTCCTATAATTCACCCCTCCACTTT. As protein: CAWSPGGWSFSYNSPLHF.

The V and J genes are TRBV11-2 and TRBJ1-6, with 7 bases lining up with TRBD1. The germline V gene has CDR1 SGHAT and CDR2 FQNNGV. Trimming at V came to 2 bases and at J to 6 bases, leaving 4 bases not matched to a gene. There are 15 residues in the CDR3. CDR3 DNA: TGTGCCAGCAGCTTAATCGGGACAGCTAATTCACCCCTCCACTTT. It translates to CASSLIGTANSPLHF.

The genes are TRBV11-3 and TRBJ2-5, with TRBD1 identical over 9 bases. With 5 bases clipped from V and 5 bases from J, the junction kept 9 bases outside the gene matches. Germline-derived CDR1 and CDR2 are SGHNT and YENEEA. CDR3 size: 15 residues. The CDR3 is CASSPGTGKAETQYF. The CDR3 DNA sequence: TGTGCCAGCAGCCCGGGGACAGGGAAGGCTGAGACCCAGTACTTC.

The V gene is TRBV5-6, the J gene TRBJ2-2; possible D gene TRBD1, 6 bases. The CDR3 consists of 16 residues. The germline V gene encodes CDR1 SGHDT and CDR2 YYEEEE. V shed 6 bases and J shed 5 bases, with 20 bases lying between them. CDR3 bases: TGTGCCAGCACCTTCCGGGAAACAGGGAAAACCGGGGAGCTGTTTTTT. This translates into CASTFRETGKTGELFF.

This clone has only one observation. V and J are TRBV5-4 and TRBJ1-5; D unresolved. Trimming cost V 4 bases and J 3 bases, with 14 bases left between them. This CDR3 has 15 amino acids. Germline V lookup: CDR1 SGHNT, CDR2 YYREEE (reference sequence). The CDR3 reads CASSRGPTYNQPQHF. DNA of the CDR3: TGTGCCAGCAGCCGCGGGCCGACCTACAATCAGCCCCAGCATTTT.

This clone was detected once. This chain uses TRBV1 with TRBJ2-3; the table assigns TRBD2, which was not confirmed against the DNA. TRBV1 is a pseudogene segment. There are 16 residues in the CDR3. This CDR3 is CTSSPNQWGGTDTQYF. In nucleotides, the CDR3 is TGCACCAGCAGCCCTAACCAATGGGGGGGCACAGATACGCAGTATTTT.

The rearrangement uses TRBV15 and TRBJ1-1; 7 nucleotides align to TRBD1. Per germline, CDR1 LNHNV and CDR2 YYDKDF (reference sequence). Losses at the gene ends were 5 bases for V and 4 bases for J; bases not matched to a gene: 10. The CDR3 spans 15 residues. CDR3 region: CATSDTGDSRTEAFF. The CDR3 coding sequence is TGTGCCACCAGCGATACAGGGGATTCTCGCACTGAAGCTTTCTTT.

This chain joins TRBV4-2 and TRBJ1-6; D gene ambiguous. V gave up 1 base and J gave up 9 bases, with 13 bases separating them. CDR1 is LGHNA and CDR2 is YNFKEQ in the germline V gene. The CDR3 is 15 amino acids. The CDR3 loop reads CASSQGTAGGSPLHF. The CDR3 region has the DNA TGTGCCAGCAGCCAAGGGACTGCGGGTGGTTCACCCCTCCACTTT.

V usage is TRBV19 and J usage is TRBJ1-5; D gene uncertain. Germline loops: CDR1 LNHDA, CDR2 SQIVND (reference sequence). V was trimmed by 3 bases and J by 1 base, leaving 10 bases between them. The CDR3 sequence is 15 residues long. CDR3 bases: TGTGCCAGTAGTATGTTGGGAGAGAGCAATCAGCCCCAGCATTTT. Amino acids: CASSMLGESNQPQHF.

This chain uses TRBV13 with TRBJ1-4, with TRBD1 matching 10 bases. In germline, CDR1 is PRHDT, CDR2 FYEKMQ (reference sequence). J lost 10 bases, V lost 4 bases, and 15 bases had no gene match. The length of the CDR3 is 17 residues. The chain's CDR3 is CASSSLRDRGPGGKLFF. Written as DNA, the CDR3 is TGTGCCAGCAGCTCCCTCCGGGACAGGGGCCCCGGCGGAAAACTGTTTTTT.

The rearrangement joins TRBV6-5 to TRBJ1-2; D perhaps matches TRBD1 (5 bases). V lost 6 bases and J 5 bases, leaving 19 bases between the germline ends. The CDR3 runs to 15 residues. Germline CDR1 is MNHEY and CDR2 is SVGAGI. In DNA, the CDR3 is TGTGCCAGCAGCCTCTGGGGGGGAGCCCAATATGGCTACACCTTC. Encoded protein: CASSLWGGAQYGYTF.

The chain couples TRBV2 to TRBJ1-1; TRBD1 aligns across 11 bases. V shed 4 bases and J 4 bases; nucleotides not matched to a gene: 8. The germline CDR1 and CDR2 sequences are SNHLY and FYNNEI. The CDR3 has 16 amino acids. The CDR3 sequence is CASSGDRGTLGTEAFF. The CDR3 DNA follows: TGTGCCAGCAGTGGGGACAGGGGGACATTGGGCACTGAAGCTTTCTTT.

The chain recombines TRBV21-1 with TRBJ2-3; the D segment call TRBD1 is taken from the table without a DNA check. TRBV21-1 is recorded as a pseudogene. The CDR3 has 16 residues. The CDR3 loop reads CASSRTGAPSTDTQYF. CDR3 nucleotides: TGTGCCAGCAGCAGAACAGGGGCGCCAAGCACAGATACGCAGTATTTT.

DNA for the CDR3: TGTGCCTGGACAGGCTACTCGAACACTGAAGCTTTCTTT. Protein product: CAWTGYSNTEAFF. J is TRBJ1-1 and V is TRBV30; D is uncertain. Germline V gives CDR1 GTSNPN, CDR2 SVGIG (reference sequence). This CDR3 has 13 residues. Trimming took off 4 bases at V and 1 base at J, with 10 bases between the two ends.

This rearrangement joins TRBV4-1 to TRBJ1-5; perhaps TRBD1 as D (6 bases). From germline, CDR1 is MGHRA and CDR2 YSYEKL. Trimming cost V 4 bases and J 0 bases, with 13 bases left between them. There are 16 residues in the CDR3. The CDR3 spells CASSPEGHISNQPQHF. CDR3 sequence (DNA): TGCGCCAGCAGCCCCGAGGGACATATTAGCAATCAGCCCCAGCATTTT.

V is TRBV5-5 and J is TRBJ1-4, with TRBD1 matching 12 bases. V dropped 4 bases and J dropped 8; count of bases not matched to a gene: 12. Germline V CDR1 and CDR2: SGHKS, YYEKEE (reference sequence). The CDR3 spans 17 residues. The CDR3, as DNA: TGTGCCAGCAGCACTACCGGGACAGGGGGCGCGGGGGAAAAACTGTTTTTT. This sequence encodes CASSTTGTGGAGEKLFF.

The chain employs TRBV4-1 and TRBJ1-2; 8 bases are a match to TRBD1. The CDR3 has 16 amino acids. CDR1 is MGHRA, CDR2 YSYEKL, per germline. Trimming removed 6 bases from V and 2 bases from J; junction bases left unmatched: 11. The CDR3 DNA sequence: TGCGCCAGCAGACTACCCGGCCGGACAGGGAACTATGGCTACACCTTC. Its translation is CASRLPGRTGNYGYTF.

The genes are TRBV7-3 and TRBJ1-3; D is uncertain. Looked up from germline, CDR1 is SGHTA and CDR2 is FQGTGA. Trimming shortened V by 2 bases and J by 0 bases, and 8 bases separated the two germline ends. The CDR3 spans 15 residues. CDR3 amino acids: CASSLGSPSGNTIYF. Written as DNA, the CDR3 is TGTGCCAGCAGCTTAGGGAGCCCCTCTGGAAACACCATATATTTT.